A single sample is the source of the 32 T cell receptor beta chains below, sequenced in a study of beta chain features in type 1 diabetes. Expressed TCRB transcripts were sequenced after all isolated RNA was converted to cDNA. Measured with immunoSEQ multiplex PCR; TCRdb has only the in-frame clones, and not every one. Among 150,000 to 180,000 clones listed, approximately 12% were seen once. The material sequenced was central memory CD4+ T cells from blood. All receptors derive from a man aged 18 to 29 in good health.

In DNA form, the CDR3 reads TGTGCCAGCAGTCCCGCGCCTCGGCGGGGCCCCTCCTACGAGCAGTACTTC. This sequence encodes CASSPAPRRGPSYEQYF. The rearrangement joins TRBV28 to TRBJ2-7; D perhaps matches TRBD2 (6 bases). The CDR3 covers 17 residues. The germline gives CDR1 MDHEN, CDR2 SYDVKM. With 5 bases removed from V and 0 bases from J, the gap between germline ends came to 20 bases.

This clone was counted a few times. V and J are TRBV30 and TRBJ2-4, with 8 bases that match TRBD2. This CDR3 is built from 12 residues. J gave up 6 bases and V 4 bases, and 2 bases lay outside the gene matches. Germline CDR1 GTSNPN, CDR2 SVGIG (reference sequence). The CDR3, as DNA: TGTGCCTGGAAGAGCGGGGGAAACATTCAGTACTTC. This encodes CAWKSGGNIQYF.

This clone was seen only a few times. This chain uses TRBV20-1 with TRBJ2-1, with D possibly being TRBD1 (6 bases). Trimming cost V 5 bases and J 10 bases, with 12 bases left between them. Germline V gene lookup returns CDR1 DFQATT and CDR2 SNEGSKA (reference sequence). The CDR3 is 11 residues long. The DNA for the CDR3 is TGCAGTGCTCAAAAGGGGGAGGAGCAGTTCTTC. Residues: CSAQKGEEQFF.

This clone was observed a handful of times. The chain combines TRBV27 with TRBJ2-3; the match to TRBD2 covers 13 bases. The CDR3 is 17 residues long. With 5 bases clipped from V and 2 bases from J, the junction kept 7 bases outside the gene matches. CDR1 and CDR2 (germline): MNHEY, SMNVEV (reference sequence). CDR3 nucleotides: TGTGCCAGCAGTCCTCCGGGACTAGCGGGGTACACAGATACGCAGTATTTT. Translating gives CASSPPGLAGYTDTQYF.

The rearrangement links TRBV5-1 to TRBJ2-6; 8 positions agree with TRBD1. Trimming took 2 bases from V and 0 from J; bases not matched to a gene: 4. This CDR3 is built from 17 residues. Germline CDR1 and CDR2: SGHRS and YFSETQ. DNA for the CDR3: TGCGCCAGCAGCTTTCAGGGGGCAAGCTCTGGGGCCAACGTCCTGACTTTC. This sequence encodes CASSFQGASSGANVLTF.

This clone appeared a few times. The CDR3, as DNA: TGCAGCGTTGATAGCGGGGGGAGAGGCGAGCAGTACTTC. Translating gives CSVDSGGRGEQYF. This rearrangement joins TRBV29-1 to TRBJ2-7, with 10 bases identical to TRBD2. The V and J ends lost 3 bases and 6 bases, in that order; junction bases with no gene match: 5. The CDR3 consists of 13 residues. CDR1 and CDR2 (germline): SQVTM, ANQGSEA.

The chain combines TRBV28 with TRBJ2-7; D possibly uses TRBD1 or TRBD2 (5 bases each). The CDR3 sequence is 17 residues long. Germline V gene lookup returns CDR1 MDHEN and CDR2 SYDVKM. Trimming cost V 6 bases and J 4 bases, with 25 bases left between them. The CDR3 loop reads CASSTRLGQSPGYEQYF. The DNA of the CDR3 is TGTGCCAGCAGCACCCGCCTCGGACAATCACCGGGGTACGAGCAGTACTTC. The full variable domain, with the rest looked up from reference TRBV28 and TRBJ2-7, is DVKVTQSSRYLVKRTGEKVFLECVQDMDHENMFWYRQDPGLGLRLIYFSYDVKMKEKGDIPEGYSVSREKKERFSLILESASTNQTSMYLCASSTRLGQSPGYEQYFGPGTRLTVT.

This clone was found a few times. This CDR3 reads CSVRTGKNIQYF. The CDR3 nucleotides are TGCAGCGTTAGGACAGGGAAAAACATTCAGTACTTC. The rearrangement links TRBV29-1 to TRBJ2-4; 8 bases match TRBD1. CDR3 length: 12 amino acids. After removal of 5 bases from V and 4 bases from J, the junction contained 1 base not matched to a gene. Germline CDR1 SQVTM, CDR2 ANQGSEA.

The chain is built from TRBV5-1 and TRBJ2-1; D is undetermined. V dropped 0 bases and J dropped 3 bases, with 7 bases sitting between them. The CDR3 has 14 amino acids. Germline V gene data show CDR1 as SGHRS and CDR2 as YFSETQ. The DNA for the CDR3 is TGCGCCAGCAGCTTGGCGCAGGTCTACAATGAGCAGTTCTTC. Translated, it gives CASSLAQVYNEQFF. Filled out from reference TRBV5-1 and TRBJ2-1, the complete variable domain reads KAGVTQTPRYLIKTRGQQVTLSCSPISGHRSVSWYQQTPGQGLQFLFEYFSETQRNKGNFPGRFSGRQFSNSRSEMNVSTLELGDSALYLCASSLAQVYNEQFFGPGTRLTVL.

This clone was found many times. The CDR3 DNA sequence: TGTGCCAGCAGCCCGGACACAAGCCATGAGCAGTTCTTC. It specifies CASSPDTSHEQFF. V and J are TRBV13 and TRBJ2-1; tentatively, D is TRBD1 (5 bases). CDR1 PRHDT and CDR2 FYEKMQ come from the germline V gene (reference sequence). V was clipped by 5 bases and J by 8 bases, with 13 bases between them. This CDR3 spans 13 amino acids.

The V and J genes are TRBV7-2 and TRBJ2-3; TRBD2 matches at 8 bases. With 6 bases clipped from V and 3 bases from J, the junction kept 8 bases outside the gene matches. Germline assignment: CDR1 SGHTA and CDR2 FQGNSA. The CDR3 runs to 15 residues. The CDR3 bases are TGTGCCAGCAGTCAAAGCGGGAGTCGGACAGATACGCAGTATTTT. Translated: CASSQSGSRTDTQYF.

This clone was counted a few times. The V and J genes are TRBV7-2 and TRBJ2-3; D gene ambiguous. Trimming left V 2 bases short and J 0 bases short, with 6 bases between. Germline CDR1 reads SGHTA; CDR2 reads FQGNSA. This CDR3 is 14 amino acids long. The CDR3 sequence is CASSLQASTDTQYF. In DNA, the CDR3 is TGTGCCAGCAGCTTACAGGCTAGCACAGATACGCAGTATTTT.

This clone was seen repeatedly, ten times or more. Other DNA sequences in the same sample also yield this CDR3. The chain carries TRBV18 and TRBJ2-7; the D is unclear. This CDR3 is built from 12 residues. Germline-derived CDR1 and CDR2 are KGHSH and LQKENI. Trimming stripped 2 bases from V and 3 bases from J, with 5 bases between. The CDR3 DNA is TGTGCCAGCTCACCAGTAGGCTACGAGCAGTACTTC. Translated: CASSPVGYEQYF. Using reference TRBV18 and TRBJ2-7 for the parts outside the CDR3, the full variable domain is NAGVMQNPRHLVRRRGQEARLRCSPMKGHSHVYWYRQLPEEGLKFMVYLQKENIIDESGMPKERFSAEFPKEGPSILRIQQVVRGDSAAYFCASSPVGYEQYFGPGTRLTVT.

This clone was observed a handful of times. The chain combines TRBV14 with TRBJ2-3; 9 bases are shared with TRBD2. With V trimmed by 4 bases and J by 6 bases, 11 bases remained unmatched. CDR1 is SGHDN and CDR2 is FVKESK in the germline V gene. The CDR3 consists of 16 residues. The CDR3 spells CASSLLAGERSDTQYF. CDR3 nucleotides: TGTGCCAGCAGCCTATTAGCGGGAGAACGTTCCGATACGCAGTATTTT.

The V call is TRBV7-2, the J call TRBJ2-5; D unclear. Germline-derived CDR1 and CDR2 are SGHTA and FQGNSA. CDR3 length equals 15 residues. V shed 1 base and J shed 1 base, with 10 bases lying between them. The CDR3 here is CASSLVTKPQETQYF. In DNA, the CDR3 is TGTGCCAGCAGCTTAGTCACCAAACCCCAAGAGACCCAGTACTTC.

This clone was counted a few times. The V call is TRBV9, the J call TRBJ2-4; a possible D gene is TRBD1 (6 bases). V gave up 4 bases and J gave up 2 bases, with 16 bases separating them. CDR1 is SGDLS and CDR2 is YYNGEE in the germline V gene. CDR3 length equals 16 residues. The CDR3: CASSLGTPPTKNIQYF. DNA of the CDR3: TGTGCCAGCAGCCTCGGGACACCCCCTACCAAAAACATTCAGTACTTC.

The J gene is TRBJ2-3, the V gene TRBV15, with 9 bases aligning to TRBD2. With V trimmed by 5 bases and J by 0 bases, 6 bases remained unmatched. CDR1 is LNHNV, CDR2 YYDKDF, per germline (reference sequence). The CDR3 contains 16 residues. The CDR3 DNA follows: TGTGCCACCAGCCTGGGCCTAGCGGGGAGCACAGATACGCAGTATTTT. Its translation: CATSLGLAGSTDTQYF.

The J gene is TRBJ2-2, the V gene TRBV9, with D unresolved. Trimming left V 3 bases short and J 0 bases short, with 12 bases between. Germline loops: CDR1 SGDLS, CDR2 YYNGEE. The CDR3 contains 16 residues. For the CDR3, the DNA is TGTGCCAGCAGCGGACCGGACGGACCGAACACCGGGGAGCTGTTTTTT. As protein: CASSGPDGPNTGELFF. The full variable domain, with the rest looked up from reference TRBV9 and TRBJ2-2, is DSGVTQTPKHLITATGQRVTLRCSPRSGDLSVYWYQQSLDQGLQFLIQYYNGEERAKGNILERFSAQQFPDLHSELNLSSLELGDSALYFCASSGPDGPNTGELFFGEGSRLTVL.

This clone was found a few times. The chain joins TRBV5-4 to TRBJ1-2; D ambiguous. Germline V lookup: CDR1 SGHNT, CDR2 YYREEE (reference sequence). This CDR3 contains 13 residues. Trimming removed 4 bases at V and 2 bases at J, with 9 bases between. CDR3: CASSVDGNYGYTF. The CDR3, as DNA: TGTGCCAGCAGCGTTGACGGGAACTATGGCTACACCTTC.

This clone turned up a few times. The chain has TRBV7-9 and TRBJ2-5; D is perhaps TRBD1 (5 bases). The CDR3 is 17 residues long. The V end was cut by 6 bases, the J end by 5 bases, with 25 bases between. CDR1 is SEHNR and CDR2 is FQNEAQ in the germline V gene (reference sequence). CDR3 nucleotide sequence: TGTGCCAGCAGGAAGGGGCACTTAGAACAATACGTGGAGACCCAGTACTTC. Translated, it gives CASRKGHLEQYVETQYF.

In this sample, this clone turned up a few times. The genes are TRBV5-1 and TRBJ2-7; TRBD1 agrees at 7 bases. CDR1 is SGHRS, CDR2 YFSETQ, per germline. The CDR3 spans 16 residues. Losses at the gene ends were 0 bases for V and 3 bases for J; bases not matched to a gene: 9. The chain's CDR3 is CASSLGPAGGFYEQYF. The CDR3 DNA reads TGCGCCAGCAGCTTGGGCCCCGCAGGGGGATTCTACGAGCAGTACTTC.

This clone has a count of ten or more. The chain employs TRBV10-3 and TRBJ2-3; D might be TRBD2 (6 bases). Germline V gene lookup returns CDR1 ENHRY and CDR2 SYGVKD. Trimming took off 3 bases at V and 2 bases at J, with 12 bases between the two ends. This CDR3 contains 15 residues. CDR3 DNA sequence: TGTGCCATCAGTGACGGCGGGAAATTCACAGATACGCAGTATTTT. Amino acid sequence: CAISDGGKFTDTQYF.

The table lists this clone with a few counts. This rearrangement joins TRBV30 to TRBJ1-5; the D gene is possibly TRBD1 (6 bases). Trimming shortened V by 2 bases and J by 0 bases, and 17 bases separated the two germline ends. Germline V gene lookup returns CDR1 GTSNPN and CDR2 SVGIG (reference sequence). The CDR3 is made up of 17 amino acids. CDR3: CAWSSGTPFYSNQPQHF. CDR3 in DNA: TGTGCCTGGAGTTCCGGGACACCGTTTTATAGCAATCAGCCCCAGCATTTT.

The sample holds one count of this clone. The chain employs TRBV7-8 and TRBJ2-1, with 12 nucleotides matching TRBD2. Germline values: CDR1 SGHVS, CDR2 FQNEAQ. This CDR3 spans 16 amino acids. J was trimmed by 9 bases and V by 0 bases; bases with no gene match: 6. CDR3 protein: CASSLAGTSGSSEQFF. The CDR3 DNA reads as TGTGCCAGCAGCTTAGCCGGGACTAGCGGGTCTTCTGAGCAGTTCTTC.

The sample holds a few counts of this clone. The rearrangement joins TRBV7-2 to TRBJ1-1; D remains ambiguous. Germline V gene data show CDR1 as SGHTA and CDR2 as FQGNSA. This CDR3 has 15 amino acids. V lost 2 bases, J lost 3 bases, and 13 bases lay in between. CDR3 amino acids: CASSLWLSRDTEAFF. The CDR3 DNA reads as TGTGCCAGCAGCTTATGGCTTTCAAGGGACACTGAAGCTTTCTTT.

The chain uses TRBV9 and TRBJ2-3, with 7 bases that match TRBD2. J was trimmed by 0 bases and V by 2 bases; bases with no gene match: 3. Germline values: CDR1 SGDLS, CDR2 YYNGEE. The CDR3 is 15 residues long. The CDR3 DNA is TGTGCCAGCAGCGTCAGCGGGACCAGCACAGATACGCAGTATTTT. Amino acids: CASSVSGTSTDTQYF.

In its sample, this clone was seen a few times. The J gene is TRBJ2-3, the V gene TRBV10-3; D ambiguous. Between the trimmed V and J ends, which lost 7 bases and 0 bases, there was a span of 11 bases. This CDR3 is 14 amino acids long. The germline gives CDR1 ENHRY, CDR2 SYGVKD. CDR3 sequence (DNA): TGTGCCATCAAACTCGGGTCTAGCACAGATACGCAGTATTTT. Translation: CAIKLGSSTDTQYF.

This chain links TRBV21-1 with TRBJ2-7; TRBD1 reflects the table's D call only, with no check against the DNA. TRBV21-1 is described as a pseudogene. The CDR3 covers 15 residues. In DNA form, the CDR3 reads TGTGCCAGTGGACCAAAGACAGGGGGAGGCTACGAGCAGTACTTC. Amino acids: CASGPKTGGGYEQYF.

The sample holds a few counts of this clone. The rearrangement links TRBV11-2 to TRBJ2-4, with D perhaps matching TRBD2 (5 bases). The germline V gene encodes CDR1 SGHAT and CDR2 FQNNGV. V lost 5 bases and J 3 bases, leaving 17 bases between the germline ends. The CDR3 extends over 16 amino acids. The CDR3 is CASSRASRRDKNIQYF. The DNA of the CDR3 is TGTGCCAGCAGCCGGGCCTCTCGACGGGACAAAAACATTCAGTACTTC.

The sample holds a few counts of this clone. The chain joins TRBV7-4 to TRBJ1-5; tentatively, D is TRBD1 (5 bases). V was cut by 8 bases and J by 0 bases, with 14 bases left in between. Looked up from germline, CDR1 is SGHVT and CDR2 is SQSDAQ. The CDR3 contains 15 residues. The CDR3 reads CASPPGTYSNQPQHF. The CDR3 coding sequence is TGTGCCAGCCCCCCCGGGACCTATAGCAATCAGCCCCAGCATTTT.

The gene calls are TRBV5-1 and TRBJ2-6; D tentatively fits TRBD1 or TRBD2 (5 bases each). Germline V CDR1 and CDR2: SGHRS, YFSETQ. Trimming cost V 0 bases and J 4 bases, with 8 bases left between them. The CDR3 is 15 residues long. DNA for the CDR3: TGCGCCAGCAGCTTGGGAGGGGTCGGGGCCAACGTCCTGACTTTC. Translated: CASSLGGVGANVLTF.

Of note for this clone: A junction boundary mismatches the germline segment, possibly from a read error. The CDR3 loop is CGISGGNQETQYF. In DNA form, the CDR3 reads TGTGGCATCAGTGGGGGAAACCAAGAGACCCAGTACTTC. J is TRBJ2-5 and V is TRBV10-3; D tentatively fits TRBD1 or TRBD2 (5 bases each). Germline V CDR1 and CDR2: ENHRY, SYGVKD. The CDR3 extends over 13 amino acids.